This T cell receptor beta chain was observed in a study of T cell repertoires in cytomegalovirus infection. This clonotype was recorded once. What it recognizes is unknown. TCRdb reprocessed the reads with MiXCR, giving one entry per CDR3 protein. The sample lists roughly 150,000 distinct CDR3 sequences, about 20% occurring once. This CDR3 is 15 amino acids long. Germline-derived CDR1 and CDR2 are SGHDT and YYEEEE. V shed 4 bases, J shed 5 bases, and the junction held 6 bases outside the gene matches. The sequences come from CD8+ T cells from cultured PBMCs, collected from culture after CMV antigen stimulation. This sequence joins TRBV5-6 and TRBJ1-5; TRBD1 agrees at 10 bases. This TCR derives from a human donor in good health (CMV status not recorded). Some clones in this sample may be carry-over from other donors' samples. In nucleotides, the CDR3 is TGTGCCAGCAGCGCAGACAGGGGGCTGGATCAGCCCCAGCATTTT. It codes for CASSADRGLDQPQHF.